These 5 T cell receptor beta chains were all obtained from the same sample, sequenced in a study of breast tumors, draining lymph nodes, adjacent tissues. Samples came from axillary lymph nodes draining the breast cancer. Each CDR3 protein gets one entry after TCRdb re-called the multiplex PCR reads with MiXCR. The sample comprises 200,000 to 250,000 distinct CDR3 sequences, less than 40% of which are singletons, and 3% to 4.5% rests with the top ten. Input material: axillary lymph node tissue. These receptor sequences come from a female donor with breast cancer. Some clones in this sample may be carry-over from other donors' samples.

This clonotype was counted ten times or more. The V call is TRBV20-1, the J call TRBJ1-3, with D perhaps matching TRBD1 (6 bases). V was pared by 5 bases and J by 2 bases, with 13 bases between. CDR3 length: 14 residues. CDR1 and CDR2 from the germline V gene are DFQATT and SNEGSKA (reference sequence). The CDR3: CSAEGTNTGNTIYF. The CDR3 DNA sequence: TGCAGTGCTGAGGGGACAAACACTGGAAACACCATATATTTT.

There are many counts of this clonotype. The V gene is TRBV5-1, the J gene TRBJ2-7; TRBD1 matches at 10 bases. Germline CDR1 and CDR2: SGHRS and YFSETQ. The length of the CDR3 is 14 residues. V dropped 4 bases and J dropped 1; count of bases not matched to a gene: 2. The CDR3 DNA follows: TGCGCCAGCAGCCCGGGACAGGGGTCCTACGAGCAGTACTTC. Translating gives CASSPGQGSYEQYF.

The chain combines TRBV20-1 with TRBJ1-1, with unresolved D. Trimming cost V 1 base and J 1 base, with 16 bases left between them. This CDR3 has 16 residues. CDR1 is DFQATT, CDR2 SNEGSKA, per germline (reference sequence). CDR3 sequence (DNA): TGCAGTGCTAGAGTGGCAGGCTTCGATGGGAACACTGAAGCTTTCTTT. Its protein is CSARVAGFDGNTEAFF.

V is TRBV19 and J is TRBJ2-3; the match to TRBD2 covers 13 bases. There are 15 residues in the CDR3. The germline gives CDR1 LNHDA, CDR2 SQIVND (reference sequence). V was pared by 6 bases and J by 11 bases, with 11 bases of the junction left unmatched. The CDR3 region has the DNA TGTGCCAGTAGCCGGACTAGCGGGAGCGTCAATGAGCAGTATTTT. The encoded protein is CASSRTSGSVNEQYF.

In this sample, this clonotype turned up many times. The V call is TRBV19, the J call TRBJ2-3, with D uncertain. CDR3 size: 13 residues. CDR1 LNHDA and CDR2 SQIVND come from the germline V gene (reference sequence). Trimming pared 4 bases from V and 2 bases from J, leaving 7 bases between. The CDR3 DNA reads as TGTGCCAGTAGTAACCTCCACACAGATACGCAGTATTTT. As protein: CASSNLHTDTQYF.